This T cell receptor beta chain derives from a study of shared clonotypes between healthy human individuals. Profiling relied on immunoSEQ multiplex PCR, and the TCRdb table lists in-frame clones only, not all of them. There are 2 million to 2.5 million clones in the sample; 93% occur only once, and approximately 0.37% lies in the top ten. The sequenced sample was naive CD4+ T cells from PBMCs. As to subset: CD45RA+ positively selected. The clonotype was recovered from a man between 18 and 35 years old in good health. Some clones in this sample may be carry-over from other donors' samples.

In DNA, the CDR3 is TGCGCCAGCAGCTTGGTGCAGGCAAAGGGGACTGAAGCTTTCTTT. Protein product: CASSLVQAKGTEAFF. The chain uses TRBV5-1 and TRBJ1-1; tentative D call: TRBD1 (5 bases). Germline V gene lookup returns CDR1 SGHRS and CDR2 YFSETQ. V was trimmed by 0 bases and J by 5 bases, leaving 14 bases between them. The CDR3 has 15 amino acids.